These 15 T cell receptor beta chains were all obtained from the same sample, sequenced in a study of T cells after yellow fever vaccination. One entry per CDR3 protein results from TCRdb running MiXCR on the 5' RACE reads. The data contain 300,000 to 450,000 distinct CDR3 sequences, around 6.5% of them singletons. The starting material was PBMCs, obtained 5 days after the yellow fever booster vaccination. All receptors derive from a man younger than 45 who received the YFV17D yellow fever vaccine.

This clonotype was picked up many times. V and J are TRBV10-3 and TRBJ1-5; weak D call: TRBD1 (6 bases). V lost 2 bases and J 2 bases, leaving 7 bases between the germline ends. Germline values: CDR1 ENHRY, CDR2 SYGVKD. The CDR3 totals 14 residues. The CDR3 sequence: CAISEAGGNQPQHF. DNA for the CDR3: TGTGCCATCAGTGAGGCAGGGGGCAATCAGCCCCAGCATTTT.

V is TRBV6-1 and J is TRBJ2-2; 7 bases fit TRBD2. This CDR3 has 15 residues. Losses at the gene ends were 7 bases for V and 2 bases for J; bases not matched to a gene: 7. Germline CDR1 is MNHNS and CDR2 is SASEGT. CDR3 sequence: CASKRSGVNTGELFF. DNA of the CDR3: TGTGCCAGCAAGCGAAGCGGGGTAAACACCGGGGAGCTGTTTTTT.

This chain uses TRBV7-2 with TRBJ2-7; TRBD1 matches at 7 bases. V was pared by 3 bases and J by 3 bases, with 5 bases of the junction left unmatched. This CDR3 spans 14 amino acids. The germline V gene has CDR1 SGHTA and CDR2 FQGNSA. The CDR3 loop reads CASSFDRDSYEQYF. In DNA, the CDR3 is TGTGCCAGCAGCTTCGACCGGGACAGCTACGAGCAGTACTTC. Variable domain in full (rest from reference TRBV7-2 and TRBJ2-7): GAGVSQSPSNKVTEKGKDVELRCDPISGHTALYWYRQSLGQGLEFLIYFQGNSAPDKSGLPSDRFSAERTGGSVSTLTIQRTQQEDSAVYLCASSFDRDSYEQYFGPGTRLTVT.

There are many counts of this clonotype. This chain links TRBV6-1 with TRBJ2-7; D could derive from TRBD1 or TRBD2 (6 bases each). Germline V gene sequence: CDR1 MNHNS, CDR2 SASEGT. The V gene lost 7 bases and the J gene lost 4 bases, with 14 bases spanning the gap. The CDR3 loop spans 13 amino acids. The CDR3 is CASTPSGAYEQYF. CDR3 coding DNA: TGTGCCAGCACCCCCTCGGGGGCGTACGAGCAGTACTTC.

The chain carries TRBV20-1 and TRBJ2-1, with D possibly matching TRBD2 (5 bases). There are 12 residues in the CDR3. Germline lookup yields CDR1 DFQATT and CDR2 SNEGSKA (reference sequence). Trimming pared 5 bases from V and 1 base from J, leaving 6 bases between. The DNA of the CDR3 is TGCAGTGCTTCGGGGTCCTACAATGAGCAGTTCTTC. It is translated as CSASGSYNEQFF.

Of note for this clonotype: A much larger clone lies one base from this, so it may be a read error. In this CDR3 the conserved last residue, phenylalanine or tryptophan, is missing, so a read error is likely. The rearrangement joins TRBV11-2 to TRBJ1-2; D is ambiguous. The CDR3 consists of 15 residues. In germline, CDR1 is SGHAT, CDR2 FQNNGV. Trimming pared 5 bases from V and 5 bases from J, leaving 18 bases between. The CDR3 DNA reads TGTGCCAGCAGCCAGAGGCCGCAGGCTTCTTATGGCTACACCTAC. Protein sequence: CASSQRPQASYGYTY.

The gene calls are TRBV4-3 and TRBJ1-6; 7 bases are shared with TRBD1. The CDR3 contains 16 residues. After removal of 4 bases from V and 7 bases from J, the junction contained 10 bases not matched to a gene. Germline values: CDR1 LGHNA, CDR2 YSLEER. The CDR3 region is CASSPYLTGANSPLHF. Here the CDR3 DNA reads TGCGCCAGCAGCCCCTATCTAACAGGGGCGAATTCACCCCTCCACTTT.

With respect to this clonotype: A much larger clone differs by one base, so this may be a read error. The CDR3 does not close with the conserved phenylalanine or tryptophan, likely indicating a read error. The gene calls are TRBV3-1 and TRBJ1-6; 9 nucleotides align to TRBD1. CDR3 length: 15 residues. Unmatched junction bases numbered 3, after V lost 1 base and J lost 8 bases. From germline, CDR1 is LGHDT and CDR2 YNNKEL (reference sequence). CDR3 DNA: TGTGCCAGCAGCCAAGCGGGACAGGGAGATTCACCCCTCCACTTA. Residues: CASSQAGQGDSPLHL.

The chain carries TRBV5-1 and TRBJ2-1, with TRBD2 matching over 11 bases. Germline CDR1 is SGHRS and CDR2 is YFSETQ. The CDR3 spans 15 residues. V dropped 0 bases and J dropped 11; count of bases not matched to a gene: 7. As DNA, the CDR3 is TGCGCCAGCAGCTTGGGGGGGACTAGCGGCTTGCAGCAGTTCTTC. As protein: CASSLGGTSGLQQFF.

This clonotype was counted only a few times. The gene calls are TRBV18 and TRBJ2-2, with a tentative D call TRBD2 (5 bases). The CDR3 is 15 amino acids. Germline-derived CDR1 and CDR2 are KGHSH and LQKENI. Trimming pared 0 bases from V and 1 base from J, leaving 6 bases between. This chain's CDR3 is CASSPPSVNTGELFF. The CDR3 DNA is TGTGCCAGCTCACCACCTAGCGTGAACACCGGGGAGCTGTTTTTT.

This clonotype was seen ten or more times. The rearrangement joins TRBV10-3 to TRBJ2-2; TRBD1 matches at 8 bases. The germline V gene encodes CDR1 ENHRY and CDR2 SYGVKD. CDR3 size: 17 residues. V lost 9 bases and J lost 7; bases outside the gene matches: 19. CDR3 in amino acids: CAIFASPTGDKVGELFF. The CDR3 coding sequence is TGTGCCATATTCGCAAGCCCGACAGGGGATAAGGTCGGGGAGCTGTTTTTT.

This clonotype was observed a few times. The chain carries TRBV20-1 and TRBJ1-5; 7 bases match TRBD1. The ends lost 3 bases at V and 2 bases at J; junction bases unmatched: 4. CDR3 length: 14 residues. Germline V gene data show CDR1 as DFQATT and CDR2 as SNEGSKA (reference sequence). The CDR3 is CSASNQGGNQPQHF. The DNA of the CDR3 is TGCAGTGCTAGTAACCAGGGGGGCAATCAGCCCCAGCATTTT.

This clonotype has just a few counts. The chain uses TRBV29-1 and TRBJ2-2; the D call may be TRBD1 or TRBD2 (6 bases each). V was pared by 4 bases and J by 2 bases, with 14 bases between. Germline CDR1 SQVTM, CDR2 ANQGSEA. This CDR3 spans 15 amino acids. This CDR3 is CSVAPEGGNTGELFF. As DNA, the CDR3 is TGCAGCGTTGCGCCTGAGGGGGGTAACACCGGGGAGCTGTTTTTT.

Many counts were recorded for this clonotype. The genes are TRBV7-6 and TRBJ2-1; 8 bases map to TRBD2. The germline gives CDR1 SGHVS, CDR2 FNYEAQ. V was pared by 5 bases and J by 3 bases, with 6 bases of the junction left unmatched. This CDR3 spans 15 amino acids. The CDR3 loop is CASSATSGGYNEQFF. CDR3 DNA: TGTGCCAGCAGCGCTACTAGCGGAGGCTACAATGAGCAGTTCTTC.

This clonotype was recorded a few times. The V call is TRBV7-2, the J call TRBJ2-2; TRBD2 aligns across 7 bases. V shed 6 bases, J shed 6 bases, and the junction held 10 bases outside the gene matches. The germline gives CDR1 SGHTA, CDR2 FQGNSA. CDR3 length: 15 residues. In nucleotides, the CDR3 is TGTGCCAGCAGGTTTACTAGCGTGGGGCCCGGGGAGCTGTTTTTT. Protein sequence: CASRFTSVGPGELFF.